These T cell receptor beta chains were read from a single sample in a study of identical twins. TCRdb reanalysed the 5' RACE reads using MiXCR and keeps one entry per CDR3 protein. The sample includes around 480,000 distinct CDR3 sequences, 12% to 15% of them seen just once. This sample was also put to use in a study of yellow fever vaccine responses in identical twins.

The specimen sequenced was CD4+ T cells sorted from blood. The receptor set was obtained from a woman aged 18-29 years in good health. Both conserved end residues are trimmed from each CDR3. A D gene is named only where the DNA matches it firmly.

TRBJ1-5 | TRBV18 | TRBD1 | ASSPTGDNQPQH
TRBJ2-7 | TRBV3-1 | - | ASSRRADSYEQY
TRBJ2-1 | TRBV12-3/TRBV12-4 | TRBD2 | ASSLQAGGAYNEQF
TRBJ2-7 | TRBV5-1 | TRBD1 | ASSFLPGQRTYEQY
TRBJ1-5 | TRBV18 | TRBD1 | ASSRQGVRGNQPQH
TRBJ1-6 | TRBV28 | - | ASSTSLGGNSPLH
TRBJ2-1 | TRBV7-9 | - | ASSSSPSEQF
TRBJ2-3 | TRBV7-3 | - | ASSNGSPTDTQY
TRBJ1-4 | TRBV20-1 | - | SAKLLGGNNEKLF
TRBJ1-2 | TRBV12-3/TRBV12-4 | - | ASSNTYGYT
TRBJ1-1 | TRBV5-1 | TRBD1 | ASSLALGTADRNTEAF
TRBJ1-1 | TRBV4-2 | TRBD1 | ASSQPGQGRDTEAF
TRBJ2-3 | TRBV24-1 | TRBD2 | ATSDSAGVTDTQY
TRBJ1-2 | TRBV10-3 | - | AISESSAYYGYT
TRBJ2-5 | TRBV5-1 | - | ASSGSTGRKETQY
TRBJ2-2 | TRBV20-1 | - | SACSPLDTGELF
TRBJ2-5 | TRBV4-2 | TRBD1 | ASSQPGQSQETQY
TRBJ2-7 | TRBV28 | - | ASSTQGKISYEQY
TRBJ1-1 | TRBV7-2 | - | ASSLQGVGTEAF
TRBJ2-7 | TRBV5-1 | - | ASSLTGAGYEQY
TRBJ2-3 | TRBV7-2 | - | ASSYAGTDTQY
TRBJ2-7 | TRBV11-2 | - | ASSQWGGGGYEQY